Reported below is one T cell receptor (beta chain). The specificity of this receptor is unknown. Qualities for individual bases were not recorded, and no much larger clone is one base off. Donors formed part of the validation cohort, which comprised 120 subjects and was distinct from the first cohort of some 700 subjects. The library was made by the immunoSEQ multiplex PCR assay. The paper's data handling went like this. A statistical classification framework was developed to diagnose cytomegalovirus status using the catalog of TCR beta chain sequences. Entries here come from immuneACCESS through TCRdb and include only in-frame sequences with V and J called. Some clones fail to appear in such tables; in the studies checked, an unresolved V gene covers under half of the shortfall, and the cause of the remainder is unknown. That table is the source of V, J and clone size, and D and trimming were worked out from the DNA. The sample has some 45,000 clones on record, nearly 95% of them singletons. The top ten clonotypes cover less than 9.5% of the sample.

The data derive from a study of cytomegalovirus exposure and HLA in healthy donors (dated by TCRdb to the late 2010s). Study-wide context: The 550 to 750 repertoires of the first cohort and the 95 to 150 validation repertoires were produced on the same platform, according to a later analysis. Along with the approximately 700-subject first cohort, a separate validation cohort of some 130 different subjects was used. The study combined high-throughput TCR immunosequencing, statistical association of individual TCRs with disease status, and machine learning to predict cytomegalovirus infection status. The study aimed to test whether cataloging public T cell receptors could reveal signatures of past pathogen exposure.

Broader findings and caveats from the paper: In a later analysis, TCRs clustered in the first cohort were found to also tend to co-occur in the 120 validation repertoires, with around 94% of cluster scores above 0. Across donors, most TCR sequences were observed very rarely, whereas some public TCRs were present in many individuals. In the study, around 160 TCR beta chains were listed as associated with cytomegalovirus. The validation cohort had no HLA typing available for a later analysis, so co-occurrence within that cohort was assessed over all 120 or so repertoires. It was suggested by the authors that the approach could potentially be generalized to other disease states and immunological phenotypes. A few of the identified cytomegalovirus-associated TCR beta chains were confirmed in vitro to be specific for cytomegalovirus antigens. In both the original and validation cohorts, the classifier was reported to diagnose cytomegalovirus status with high specificity and sensitivity.

V is cut back by 3 bases and J by 0 bases, with 7 bases in the junction unmatched. Reading from cysteine to phenylalanine, the CDR3 counts 16 amino acids. Just CDR3 DNA is preserved here, 48 bases in frame from base 1. From a lookup of the germline V gene (reference sequence), CDR1 and CDR2 are LNHDA and SQIVND. The chain is encoded by TRBV19 joined to TRBJ2-5, with TRBD2 matching 7 junction bases. The sequenced sample was PBMCs. This receptor was obtained from a woman between 18 and 30 years old in good health and CMV-seropositive. The sequenced DNA: TGTGCCAGTAGTATCGAAGCGGGGCGGTACCAAGAGACCCAGTACTTC. Its protein product is CASSIEAGRYQETQYF.